What follows are 26 T cell receptor beta chains derived from one specimen sequenced in a study of blood T cell repertoires in COVID-19. Profiling relied on immunoSEQ multiplex PCR, and the TCRdb table lists in-frame clones only, not all of them. This sample carries around 95,000 clones, around 88% of them seen once, and the ten largest clones take 5%. The sample was peripheral blood. The receptors come from a human donor in a cohort sampled during active COVID-19.

This clone has just one count. Written as DNA, the CDR3 is TGTGTCTGTCGGCAGGGCAGCTACGAGCAGTACTTC. Amino acids: CVCRQGSYEQYF. The genes are TRBV28 and TRBJ2-7; tentative D call: TRBD1 (5 bases). The CDR3 contains 12 residues. The germline gives CDR1 MDHEN, CDR2 SYDVKM.

This rearrangement joins TRBV7-2 to TRBJ2-1; 9 nucleotides agree with TRBD2. The CDR3 covers 14 residues. The V and J ends lost 5 bases and 7 bases, in that order; junction bases with no gene match: 6. CDR1 is SGHTA, CDR2 FQGNSA, per germline. CDR3: CASSLLAGLNEQFF. CDR3 sequence (DNA): TGTGCCAGCAGCCTACTAGCGGGCCTAAATGAGCAGTTCTTC.

A single count supports this clone. V and J are TRBV5-1 and TRBJ2-2; 12 bases agree with TRBD2. Trimming removed 1 base from V and 2 bases from J; junction bases left unmatched: 3. Per the germline V gene, CDR1 is SGHRS and CDR2 is YFSETQ. The CDR3 sequence is 17 residues long. DNA of the CDR3: TGCGCCAGCAGCTTGAATGGACTAGCGGGAAACACCGGGGAGCTGTTTTTT. It codes for CASSLNGLAGNTGELFF.

The chain links TRBV30 to TRBJ2-7; TRBD2 might be the D (7 bases). V was cut by 3 bases and J by 4 bases, with 16 bases left in between. Germline loops: CDR1 GTSNPN, CDR2 SVGIG (reference sequence). This CDR3 comprises 14 residues. The CDR3 bases are TGTGCCTGGAGAGTTGGGGGGGCTAGGTACGAGCAGTACTTC. It specifies CAWRVGGARYEQYF.

The gene calls are TRBV19 and TRBJ2-7; a weak D match, TRBD1 (5 bases). CDR3 length: 12 amino acids. The V and J ends lost 5 bases and 9 bases respectively, with 14 bases between them. The germline gives CDR1 LNHDA, CDR2 SQIVND (reference sequence). The CDR3 protein is CASSPQGARQYF. CDR3 DNA sequence: TGTGCCAGTAGTCCCCAAGGGGCAAGGCAGTACTTC.

The V gene is TRBV2, the J gene TRBJ2-1; tentative D call: TRBD1 (5 bases). This CDR3 has 11 residues. Germline V gives CDR1 SNHLY, CDR2 FYNNEI. V lost 7 bases and J lost 8, with 9 bases in between. The CDR3 here is CASTARDEQFF. The CDR3 bases are TGTGCCAGCACTGCCAGGGATGAGCAGTTCTTC.

The chain joins TRBV20-1 to TRBJ1-4; D may be TRBD1 (6 bases). The V gene's germline CDR1 is DFQATT and CDR2 SNEGSKA (reference sequence). This CDR3 comprises 10 residues. CDR3 nucleotides: TGCGGGACATCAAATGAAAAACTGTTTTTT. Translation gives CGTSNEKLFF.

The chain uses TRBV19 and TRBJ1-2; D gene uncertain. The CDR3 totals 13 residues. Germline V gene data show CDR1 as LNHDA and CDR2 as SQIVND (reference sequence). Trimming pared 5 bases from V and 3 bases from J, leaving 10 bases between. The chain's CDR3 is CASSYGRDYGYTF. CDR3 coding DNA: TGTGCCAGTAGTTACGGGAGAGACTATGGCTACACCTTC.

V usage is TRBV5-1 and J usage is TRBJ2-1; D is perhaps TRBD2 (6 bases). Trimming removed 2 bases at V and 0 bases at J, with 12 bases between. The germline V gene has CDR1 SGHRS and CDR2 YFSETQ. This CDR3 is 16 amino acids long. This chain's CDR3 is CASSFGRHNSYNEQFF. In nucleotides, the CDR3 is TGCGCCAGCAGCTTCGGGAGACATAACTCCTACAATGAGCAGTTCTTC. The entire variable domain, with the rest obtained from reference TRBV5-1 and TRBJ2-1, is as follows: KAGVTQTPRYLIKTRGQQVTLSCSPISGHRSVSWYQQTPGQGLQFLFEYFSETQRNKGNFPGRFSGRQFSNSRSEMNVSTLELGDSALYLCASSFGRHNSYNEQFFGPGTRLTVL.

This rearrangement joins TRBV28 to TRBJ2-7; D may be TRBD2 (6 bases). The CDR3 loop spans 13 amino acids. The V and J ends lost 9 bases and 4 bases respectively, with 16 bases between them. CDR1 is MDHEN and CDR2 is SYDVKM in the germline V gene. DNA for the CDR3: TGTGCCAGTGCCGGGACTCCAACTTACGAGCAGTACTTC. It encodes CASAGTPTYEQYF.

This clone is labeled medium-sized. J is TRBJ2-6 and V is TRBV4-1, with TRBD1 as a possible D gene (6 bases). Looked up from germline, CDR1 is MGHRA and CDR2 is YSYEKL. V lost 0 bases to trimming and J lost 3 bases, with 9 bases between them. The CDR3 runs to 16 residues. The CDR3, as DNA: TGCGCCAGCAGCCAAGAGGACAGTAATGGGGCCAACGTCCTGACTTTC. Translated: CASSQEDSNGANVLTF.

This rearrangement joins TRBV20-1 to TRBJ2-7; D possibly corresponds to TRBD1 (8 bases). The CDR3 length is 14 residues. The V gene lost 3 bases and the J gene lost 0 bases, with 12 bases spanning the gap. Looked up from germline, CDR1 is DFQATT and CDR2 is SNEGSKA (reference sequence). The CDR3 loop reads CSASHRGGSYEQYF. The CDR3 coding sequence is TGCAGTGCTAGTCACAGGGGGGGCTCCTACGAGCAGTACTTC.

The chain uses TRBV7-2 and TRBJ2-2; a weak D match, TRBD2 (5 bases). V gave up 5 bases and J gave up 5 bases, with 18 bases separating them. The germline CDR1 and CDR2 sequences are SGHTA and FQGNSA. The CDR3 is made up of 16 amino acids. The CDR3 DNA reads TGTGCCAGCAGCCCGATTGAGGGCGCGTTGACCGGGGAGCTGTTTTTT. It specifies CASSPIEGALTGELFF. The full variable domain, its missing parts supplied by reference TRBV7-2 and TRBJ2-2, is GAGVSQSPSNKVTEKGKDVELRCDPISGHTALYWYRQSLGQGLEFLIYFQGNSAPDKSGLPSDRFSAERTGGSVSTLTIQRTQQEDSAVYLCASSPIEGALTGELFFGEGSRLTVL.

V and J are TRBV6-5 and TRBJ1-2; D might be TRBD1 (6 bases). The ends were cut back, 6 bases at V and 6 bases at J, with 11 bases in the middle. The germline V gene has CDR1 MNHEY and CDR2 SVGAGI. This CDR3 is built from 12 residues. The CDR3 here is CASRIGGDGYTF. The CDR3 DNA reads as TGTGCCAGCAGGATAGGGGGGGATGGCTACACCTTC.

The chain recombines TRBV7-9 with TRBJ2-1, with 8 bases fitting TRBD2. J was trimmed by 8 bases and V by 4 bases; bases with no gene match: 10. CDR3 length: 15 amino acids. CDR1 is SEHNR, CDR2 FQNEAQ, per germline (reference sequence). CDR3 loop: CASSSRLAREDEQFF. Here the CDR3 DNA reads TGTGCCAGCAGCTCCCGACTAGCGCGAGAGGATGAGCAGTTCTTC.

The rearrangement links TRBV6-5 to TRBJ2-1; 14 bases align to TRBD2. The CDR3 is 15 residues long. Germline assignment: CDR1 MNHEY and CDR2 SVGAGI. Trimming removed 6 bases from V and 9 bases from J; junction bases left unmatched: 7. The CDR3 is CASSLGLAGVTEQFF. CDR3 in DNA: TGTGCCAGCAGCCTGGGACTAGCGGGGGTAACTGAGCAGTTCTTC.

The V gene is TRBV5-1, the J gene TRBJ2-3; TRBD2 matches 10 bases. The germline gives CDR1 SGHRS, CDR2 YFSETQ. Unmatched junction bases numbered 5, after V lost 4 bases and J lost 0 bases. This CDR3 contains 16 residues. The DNA of the CDR3 is TGCGCCAGCAGCCGTGTGACTAGCGGGAGCACAGATACGCAGTATTTT. It translates to CASSRVTSGSTDTQYF.

This sequence joins TRBV23-1 and TRBJ2-4; D not resolved. TRBV23-1 is identified as an open reading frame with a role that is uncertain. Trimming took off 3 bases at V and 4 bases at J, with 16 bases between the two ends. CDR3 length: 16 residues. The CDR3 bases are TGCGCCAGCAGTCATTCTCGCAGGCTCCAAAAAAACATTCAGTACTTC. Encoded protein: CASSHSRRLQKNIQYF.

V is TRBV7-2 and J is TRBJ2-3; D possibly corresponds to TRBD1 (5 bases). V shed 1 base and J shed 4 bases, with 15 bases lying between them. The CDR3 spans 16 residues. The germline CDR1 and CDR2 sequences are SGHTA and FQGNSA. CDR3 amino acids: CASSLDPPGSADTQYF. The DNA for the CDR3 is TGTGCCAGCAGCTTAGACCCGCCAGGGTCGGCAGATACGCAGTATTTT.

DNA for the CDR3: TGTGCCAGCAGTTCGCAAGCGGGAGCGGCCTACGAGCAGTACTTC. Amino acids: CASSSQAGAAYEQYF. This chain joins TRBV7-6 and TRBJ2-7; 8 bases are shared with TRBD2. The CDR3 runs 15 residues. Trimming took 6 bases from V and 2 from J; bases not matched to a gene: 9. Per germline, CDR1 SGHVS and CDR2 FNYEAQ.

Concerning this clone itself: This same CDR3 is encoded by further DNA sequences in the sample. The V gene is TRBV20-1, the J gene TRBJ2-1; D not resolved. CDR1 and CDR2 from the germline V gene are DFQATT and SNEGSKA (reference sequence). Trimming stripped 3 bases from V and 3 bases from J, with 3 bases between. The CDR3 length is 11 residues. The CDR3 protein is CSASRYNEQFF. The CDR3 DNA reads TGCAGTGCTAGCCGCTACAATGAGCAGTTCTTC.

The V gene is TRBV28, the J gene TRBJ1-2, with 7 nucleotides matching TRBD1. The germline V gene has CDR1 MDHEN and CDR2 SYDVKM. The CDR3 is made up of 14 amino acids. V lost 5 bases and J lost 4; bases outside the gene matches: 7. The CDR3 DNA is TGTGCCAGCAGTGAGACGACAGGGCCCTATGGCTACACCTTC. Encoded protein: CASSETTGPYGYTF.

The chain couples TRBV7-2 to TRBJ2-3; 8 bases align to TRBD2. The germline gives CDR1 SGHTA, CDR2 FQGNSA. The V segment lost 4 bases and the J segment 5 bases; nucleotides outside the gene matches: 5. CDR3 length equals 14 residues. CDR3 sequence reads: CASSSTTSVDTQYF. The CDR3 DNA reads as TGTGCCAGCAGCTCAACGACTAGCGTAGATACGCAGTATTTT.

The rearrangement links TRBV5-1 to TRBJ2-2, with a weak D call TRBD2 (6 bases). The CDR3 totals 17 residues. Trimming removed 2 bases at V and 2 bases at J, with 16 bases between. Germline CDR1 reads SGHRS; CDR2 reads YFSETQ. The CDR3 here is CASSLIRDSYNTGELFF. CDR3 sequence (DNA): TGCGCCAGCAGCTTAATCCGGGACTCTTATAACACCGGGGAGCTGTTTTTT.

A few counts support this clone. The chain employs TRBV10-2 and TRBJ2-1; 8 bases match TRBD2. CDR1 and CDR2 (germline): WSHSY, SAAADI. J was trimmed by 3 bases and V by 2 bases; bases with no gene match: 9. The CDR3 totals 17 residues. CDR3 loop: CASSEPGWREDYNEQFF. The CDR3, as DNA: TGCGCCAGCAGTGAGCCGGGTTGGCGGGAGGACTACAATGAGCAGTTCTTC.

The chain carries TRBV29-1 and TRBJ2-4, with D uncertain. Germline lookup yields CDR1 SQVTM and CDR2 ANQGSEA. V lost 5 bases, J lost 0 bases, and 14 bases lay in between. The CDR3 consists of 15 residues. This chain's CDR3 is CSVSTPQRAKNIQYF. In nucleotides, the CDR3 is TGCAGCGTTTCAACCCCACAGAGAGCCAAAAACATTCAGTACTTC. The full variable domain, in which reference TRBV29-1 and TRBJ2-4 provide the parts outside the CDR3, is SAVISQKPSRDICQRGTSLTIQCQVDSQVTMMFWYRQQPGQSLTLIATANQGSEATYESGFVIDKFPISRPNLTFSTLTVSNMSPEDSSIYLCSVSTPQRAKNIQYFGAGTRLSVL.